This T cell receptor (beta chain) was retrieved from a study of chemoradiotherapy in HPV16-positive cancers. For the study at large: Candidate HPV-specific T-cell clones and common TCR motifs came from functional assays in a couple of HPV16-positive patients.

Points on this clone: The target antigen is unknown.

Profiled with immunoSEQ multiplex PCR; TCRdb holds only in-frame clones, not every one. Of some 8,900 clones in the sample, 75% were seen once. Over chemoradiotherapy, repertoires were sampled more than once. Trimming cost V 0 bases and J 8 bases, with 14 bases left between them. This CDR3 has 15 amino acids. Germline lookup yields CDR1 SGHNT and CDR2 YYREEE (reference sequence). General observations from the study: Candidate HPV-specific clones and E7-related TCR motifs grew in tumor during treatment. Functional assays defining HPV-specific T cells used only a couple of HPV16-positive patients.

The sample was acquired from a patient who underwent chemoradiotherapy. The sequence derives from a human donor with HPV-associated anogenital cancer. V and J are TRBV5-4 and TRBJ1-4, with D possibly being TRBD1 (5 bases). As DNA, the CDR3 is TGTGCCAGCAGCTTGGCGTTGGGGAGGGACGAAAAACTGTTTTTT. Residues: CASSLALGRDEKLFF.